The sequence of this TCR beta chain was determined in a study of blood T cell repertoires in COVID-19. Study details: From the United States, Italy and Spain came samples of acute and convalescent COVID-19. Sources were T cells, B-cell-depleted T cells, or PBMCs; the material itself was cDNA or gDNA.

In the original processing: The assay estimated nucleated cells by amplifying reference gene primers. Assay used: immunoSEQ multiplex PCR; TCRdb lists only in-frame clones, some missing. D and trimming were read from the DNA, whereas the V and J calls and clone size are those reported in that table. Of 50,000 to 70,000 clones in the sample, around 90% were seen once. Specimen: peripheral blood. The sequence derives from a man in his sixties with acute or convalescent COVID-19.

For the CDR3, the DNA is TGTGCCAGCAGCTGGAAGGGGGACGGTTCCTACGAGCAGTACTTC. Residues: CASSWKGDGSYEQYF. The chain joins TRBV7-2 to TRBJ2-7; D might be TRBD1 (6 bases). V was clipped by 4 bases and J by 1 base, with 14 bases between them. Germline V gives CDR1 SGHTA, CDR2 FQGNSA. The CDR3 is 15 amino acids.